The 27 T cell receptor beta chains listed next were all sequenced from one sample in a study of vaccination and CD4 T cells after COVID-19. This sample's treatment: approximately 10-day PBMC culture with coronavirus spike peptide pools or control peptides (ViraFEST assay). The unexposed donor's CD4+ T cells were collected before the COVID-19 pandemic (2011-2018). The antigens of these receptors remain unknown. Researchers used the Oncomine TCR Beta short-read assay to sequence DNA from cultured CD4+ T cells. TCRdb reprocessed the PCR reads with MiXCR, giving one entry per CDR3 protein. There are fewer than 8,000 distinct CDR3 sequences in the sample; about 27% occur only once, and around 33% lies in the top ten. The material sequenced was CD4+ T cells from blood, cultured in vitro. The receptors here all came from a human donor in good health.

The genes are TRBV9 and TRBJ1-2; D is unclear. Germline V CDR1 and CDR2: SGDLS, YYNGEE. The length of the CDR3 is 16 residues. The V end lost 0 bases, the J end lost 3 bases, and 15 bases lay between the germline ends. The CDR3 sequence is CASSVVSGFGDYGYTF. The CDR3 DNA reads TGTGCCAGCAGCGTAGTGAGCGGTTTTGGGGACTATGGCTACACCTTC.

This clonotype was counted only a few times. The gene calls are TRBV20-1 and TRBJ1-5; 9 nucleotides agree with TRBD1. The CDR3 consists of 14 residues. Germline lookup yields CDR1 DFQATT and CDR2 SNEGSKA (reference sequence). The V and J ends lost 3 bases and 6 bases, in that order; junction bases with no gene match: 6. The CDR3 DNA follows: TGCAGTGCTAGCCTGGGACAGGGCACTCAGCCCCAGCATTTT. This sequence encodes CSASLGQGTQPQHF.

The V gene is TRBV20-1, the J gene TRBJ1-1; weak D call: TRBD1 (6 bases). In germline, CDR1 is DFQATT, CDR2 SNEGSKA (reference sequence). The ends were cut back, 6 bases at V and 7 bases at J, with 15 bases in the middle. This CDR3 is built from 12 residues. The CDR3 here is CSATLGAGEAFF. The CDR3 coding sequence is TGCAGTGCCACGTTGGGGGCTGGTGAAGCTTTCTTT.

This clonotype has just one count. This chain connects TRBV6-1 to TRBJ2-2, with 7 bases fitting TRBD2. Germline values: CDR1 MNHNS, CDR2 SASEGT. This CDR3 comprises 15 residues. Trimming took 7 bases from V and 3 from J; bases not matched to a gene: 8. CDR3: CASTRLAGDTGELFF. In nucleotides, the CDR3 is TGTGCCAGCACTCGCCTTGCGGGAGACACCGGGGAGCTGTTTTTT.

In this sample, this clonotype turned up a few times. The chain combines TRBV19 with TRBJ2-5; D not resolved. Per germline, CDR1 LNHDA and CDR2 SQIVND (reference sequence). The CDR3 has 14 residues. V dropped 3 bases and J dropped 1 base, with 9 bases sitting between them. CDR3 region: CASSMRQFQETQYF. DNA for the CDR3: TGTGCCAGTAGTATGCGGCAGTTCCAAGAGACCCAGTACTTC.

This clonotype turned up a few times. The CDR3: CASSYGWGLVNEESPLHF. CDR3 DNA sequence: TGTGCCAGCAGCTACGGATGGGGACTCGTAAATGAGGAATCACCCCTCCACTTT. The chain has TRBV11-2 and TRBJ1-6, with TRBD1 as a possible D gene (5 bases). Germline V gene lookup returns CDR1 SGHAT and CDR2 FQNNGV. This CDR3 comprises 18 residues. Trimming took 4 bases from V and 10 from J, leaving 26 bases between them. Looking up the rest from reference TRBV11-2 and TRBJ1-6 gives the full variable domain: EAGVAQSPRYKIIEKRQSVAFWCNPISGHATLYWYQQILGQGPKLLIQFQNNGVVDDSQLPKDRFSAERLKGVDSTLKIQPAKLEDSAVYLCASSYGWGLVNEESPLHFGNGTRLTVT.

This clonotype occurred a few times. V usage is TRBV7-9 and J usage is TRBJ1-1; D uncertain. This CDR3 region has 13 residues. In germline, CDR1 is SEHNR, CDR2 FQNEAQ (reference sequence). V lost 0 bases and J 3 bases, leaving 5 bases between the germline ends. The CDR3, as DNA: TGTGCCAGCAGCTTAGCTGGAGACACTGAAGCTTTCTTT. The encoded protein is CASSLAGDTEAFF.

This clonotype was counted a few times. The chain is built from TRBV30 and TRBJ2-7; 8 nucleotides match TRBD1. The CDR3 consists of 12 residues. The germline V gene encodes CDR1 GTSNPN and CDR2 SVGIG (reference sequence). V lost 7 bases and J lost 4; bases outside the gene matches: 6. Here the CDR3 DNA reads TGTGCCTATTCAGGGGGCGGGTACGAGCAGTACTTC. It encodes CAYSGGGYEQYF.

This clonotype was found a few times. The J gene is TRBJ1-2, the V gene TRBV2; 7 bases align to TRBD1. The CDR3 length is 14 residues. CDR1 and CDR2 (germline): SNHLY, FYNNEI. Trimming took 10 bases from V and 2 from J; bases not matched to a gene: 10. The CDR3 loop reads CATSGQNSNYGYTF. In DNA form, the CDR3 reads TGTGCCACCTCGGGACAGAACTCAAACTATGGCTACACCTTC.

The chain has TRBV5-4 and TRBJ2-3; D is tentatively TRBD1 or TRBD2 (5 bases each). The germline CDR1 and CDR2 sequences are SGHNT and YYREEE (reference sequence). V lost 2 bases and J lost 6, with 10 bases in between. The CDR3 runs to 13 residues. The CDR3 protein is CASSFGGSDTQYF. CDR3 DNA: TGTGCCAGCAGCTTTGGGGGTTCGGATACGCAGTATTTT.

The chain is built from TRBV7-9 and TRBJ1-5; 12 bases are a match to TRBD1. V lost 4 bases, J lost 5 bases, and 3 bases stayed unmatched. The CDR3 is 15 residues long. Germline CDR1 SEHNR, CDR2 FQNEAQ (reference sequence). The CDR3 reads CASSSGTGGHQPQHF. Written as DNA, the CDR3 is TGTGCCAGCAGCTCCGGGACAGGGGGCCATCAGCCCCAGCATTTT.

This clonotype was detected a few times. The gene calls are TRBV5-1 and TRBJ2-7, with a tentative D call TRBD1 (5 bases). Trimming removed 5 bases at V and 0 bases at J, with 15 bases between. The V gene's germline CDR1 is SGHRS and CDR2 YFSETQ. The CDR3 sequence is 15 residues long. The CDR3 DNA reads TGCGCCAGCAGGGATGGGGCTCCTAGCTCCTACGAGCAGTACTTC. Translation: CASRDGAPSSYEQYF.

This clonotype was counted between two and nine times. The chain is built from TRBV4-1 and TRBJ1-2; TRBD1 is a possible D gene (5 bases). V was shortened by 2 bases and J by 4 bases, with 20 bases between the two germline ends. The CDR3 sequence is 17 residues long. Looked up from germline, CDR1 is MGHRA and CDR2 is YSYEKL. CDR3: CASSQSLLEGLTYGYTF. In DNA form, the CDR3 reads TGCGCCAGCAGCCAATCCCTTCTTGAGGGACTCACCTATGGCTACACCTTC.

This clonotype was counted only a few times. The V and J genes are TRBV5-1 and TRBJ2-5; D possibly corresponds to TRBD1 (6 bases). Trimming removed 7 bases at V and 3 bases at J, with 10 bases between. Germline V gene sequence: CDR1 SGHRS, CDR2 YFSETQ. The CDR3 spans 12 residues. The CDR3 here is CASQSGEETQYF. CDR3 DNA sequence: TGCGCCAGCCAATCAGGGGAAGAGACCCAGTACTTC.

This clonotype came up a few times. The chain carries TRBV29-1 and TRBJ1-1, with D unresolved. Germline-derived CDR1 and CDR2 are SQVTM and ANQGSEA. V was trimmed by 2 bases and J by 6 bases, leaving 13 bases between them. This CDR3 has 13 residues. CDR3 coding DNA: TGCAGCGTTGAAAAGCCTGAGTCGGCTGAAGCTTTCTTT. It translates to CSVEKPESAEAFF.

J is TRBJ1-1 and V is TRBV28; D remains unclear. The CDR3 contains 12 residues. CDR1 is MDHEN and CDR2 is SYDVKM in the germline V gene. Trimming took off 7 bases at V and 4 bases at J, with 10 bases between the two ends. The CDR3 DNA is TGTGCCAGCATAAGGGAGGCCACTGAAGCTTTCTTT. Protein product: CASIREATEAFF.

The rearrangement links TRBV2 to TRBJ2-5; 8 bases agree with TRBD1. With 6 bases clipped from V and 4 bases from J, the junction kept 7 bases outside the gene matches. The CDR3 spans 14 residues. Germline CDR1 and CDR2: SNHLY and FYNNEI. The chain's CDR3 is CASSVTGGSETQYF. DNA of the CDR3: TGTGCCAGCAGCGTAACAGGGGGTTCAGAGACCCAGTACTTC.

J is TRBJ1-5 and V is TRBV4-2; D is undetermined. Deletions cut 7 bases from V and 4 bases from J, with 8 bases between. Per germline, CDR1 LGHNA and CDR2 YNFKEQ. The CDR3 covers 12 residues. The CDR3 region has the DNA TGTGCCAGCAACAATGAGAATCAGCCCCAGCATTTT. It translates to CASNNENQPQHF.

In regard to this clonotype: At one end, the junction sequence differs from germline, possibly due to a read error. The chain has TRBV7-7 and TRBJ1-1; 7 nucleotides agree with TRBD1. The germline V gene encodes CDR1 SSHAT and CDR2 FNYEAQ (reference sequence). The length of the CDR3 is 13 residues. The CDR3, as DNA: TGTGCTAGCAGCCCCGGCAGGGGGACTGAAGCTTTCTTT. It translates to CASSPGRGTEAFF. Based on the CDR3 plus reference TRBV7-7 and TRBJ1-1, the full variable domain is GAGVSQSPRYKVTKRGQDVTLRCDPISSHATLYWYQQALGQGPEFLTYFNYEAQPDKSGLPSDRFSAERPEGSISTLTIQRTEQRDSAMYRCASSPGRGTEAFFGQGTRLTVV.

This sequence joins TRBV10-3 and TRBJ1-2; D is unresolved. Trimming took off 0 bases at V and 5 bases at J, with 7 bases between the two ends. This CDR3 has 13 residues. Germline loops: CDR1 ENHRY, CDR2 SYGVKD. In DNA, the CDR3 is TGTGCCATCAGTGAGTCTCGGGGTTATGGCTACACCTTC. This encodes CAISESRGYGYTF.

This clonotype turned up a few times. The chain joins TRBV5-8 to TRBJ1-2, with TRBD1 identical over 7 bases. From germline, CDR1 is SGHTS and CDR2 YDEGEE. Trimming removed 0 bases from V and 8 bases from J; junction bases left unmatched: 13. The CDR3 contains 16 residues. The CDR3 sequence: CASSLALSGGVGGYTF. The CDR3 nucleotides are TGTGCCAGCAGCTTGGCCTTGTCAGGGGGTGTAGGAGGCTACACCTTC.

Sample share makes this clonotype medium-sized. The chain is built from TRBV6-1 and TRBJ1-5; D not certain. This CDR3 is 16 amino acids long. CDR1 is MNHNS, CDR2 SASEGT, per germline. V gave up 1 base and J gave up 0 bases, with 10 bases separating them. CDR3 amino acids: CASSEVGMVSNQPQHF. As DNA, the CDR3 is TGTGCCAGCAGTGAAGTAGGGATGGTTAGCAATCAGCCCCAGCATTTT.

In its sample, this clonotype ranks as large. The CDR3 DNA is TGTGCCAGCAGCGAAGGGGGGTGGGACAATCAGTATTTT. Protein: CASSEGGWDNQYF. The rearrangement joins TRBV7-3 to TRBJ2-3; D may match TRBD1 or TRBD2 (6 bases each). Trimming took 5 bases from V and 12 from J, leaving 18 bases between them. The germline CDR1 and CDR2 sequences are SGHTA and FQGTGA. This CDR3 has 13 amino acids.

This clonotype was counted a few times. The chain links TRBV5-4 to TRBJ2-5; D is possibly TRBD1 (5 bases). This CDR3 is built from 16 residues. Germline-derived CDR1 and CDR2 are SGHNT and YYREEE (reference sequence). The V and J ends lost 0 bases and 2 bases respectively, with 14 bases between them. The CDR3: CASSLDSGFVQETQYF. The CDR3 nucleotides are TGTGCCAGCAGCTTGGATTCAGGGTTTGTGCAAGAGACCCAGTACTTC.

Only one count was recorded for this clonotype. The chain employs TRBV6-5 and TRBJ2-2; a weak D match, TRBD1 (5 bases). Trimming took 6 bases from V and 4 from J, leaving 15 bases between them. CDR1 and CDR2 (germline): MNHEY, SVGAGI. The CDR3 consists of 15 residues. The chain's CDR3 is CASSYRQKATGELFF. The DNA for the CDR3 is TGTGCCAGCAGCTACAGACAGAAAGCCACCGGGGAGCTGTTTTTT.

This clonotype has just a few counts. The rearrangement joins TRBV2 to TRBJ2-3, with D unclear. Germline CDR1 is SNHLY and CDR2 is FYNNEI. The ends were cut back, 4 bases at V and 5 bases at J, with 13 bases in the middle. The CDR3 has 14 amino acids. The chain's CDR3 is CASSAPAHLDTQYF. The CDR3 DNA sequence: TGTGCCAGCAGTGCCCCTGCTCATCTAGATACGCAGTATTTT.

The V gene is TRBV7-8, the J gene TRBJ1-1; maybe TRBD1 (5 bases). Looked up from germline, CDR1 is SGHVS and CDR2 is FQNEAQ. V lost 1 base and J 4 bases, leaving 13 bases between the germline ends. CDR3 size: 15 residues. CDR3 loop: CASSLEGQGPTEAFF. For the CDR3, the DNA is TGTGCCAGCAGCTTAGAGGGGCAGGGTCCCACTGAAGCTTTCTTT.